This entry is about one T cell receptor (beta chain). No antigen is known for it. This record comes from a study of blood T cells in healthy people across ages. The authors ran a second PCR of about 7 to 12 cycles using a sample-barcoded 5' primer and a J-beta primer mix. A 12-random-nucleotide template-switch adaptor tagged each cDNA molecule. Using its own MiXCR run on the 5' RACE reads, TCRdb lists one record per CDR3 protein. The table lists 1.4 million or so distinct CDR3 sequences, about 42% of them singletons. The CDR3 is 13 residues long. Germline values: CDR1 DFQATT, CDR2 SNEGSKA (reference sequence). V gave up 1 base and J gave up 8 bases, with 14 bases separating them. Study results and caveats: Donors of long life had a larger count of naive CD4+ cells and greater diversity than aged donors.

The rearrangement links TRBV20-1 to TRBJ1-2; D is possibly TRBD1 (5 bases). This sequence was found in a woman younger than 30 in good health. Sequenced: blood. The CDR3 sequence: CSARVPGLRGYTF. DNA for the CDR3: TGCAGTGCTAGAGTACCAGGGCTTCGCGGCTACACCTTC.